The 7 T cell receptor beta chains presented below share a single source sample, sequenced in a study of beta chain features in type 1 diabetes. The sequenced template was cDNA made from the entire isolated RNA. Clones were read by immunoSEQ multiplex PCR, and TCRdb kept only the in-frame ones, dropping some. This table holds tens of thousands of clones, just over 50% found once. The sample was Tregs from blood. The receptors come from a woman aged 18-29 years in good health.

The genes are TRBV15 and TRBJ2-7, with 8 positions matching TRBD1. Trimming removed 1 base from V and 7 bases from J; junction bases left unmatched: 9. In germline, CDR1 is LNHNV, CDR2 YYDKDF (reference sequence). The CDR3 totals 15 residues. CDR3 DNA: TGTGCCACCAGCAGAGGCTGGTCAGGGGGCTTGGAGCAGTACTTC. Translated, it gives CATSRGWSGGLEQYF. The full variable domain, completed using reference TRBV15 and TRBJ2-7, is DAMVIQNPRYQVTQFGKPVTLSCSQTLNHNVMYWYQQKSSQAPKLLFHYYDKDFNNEADTPDNFQSRRPNTSFCFLDIRSPGLGDTAMYLCATSRGWSGGLEQYFGPGTRLTVT.

The chain employs TRBV5-1 and TRBJ2-6, with 10 bases lining up with TRBD1. V trimming: 4 bases; J trimming: 1 base; junction bases outside the gene matches: 8. Germline lookup yields CDR1 SGHRS and CDR2 YFSETQ. The CDR3 runs to 18 residues. Here the CDR3 DNA reads TGCGCCAGCAGCAGCCGACAGGGGGCAAGGTCTGGGGCCAACGTCCTGACTTTC. This encodes CASSSRQGARSGANVLTF.

This chain connects TRBV9 to TRBJ2-3, with 7 bases fitting TRBD2. Germline V gene lookup returns CDR1 SGDLS and CDR2 YYNGEE. V shed 0 bases and J 0 bases; nucleotides not matched to a gene: 7. The CDR3 length is 17 residues. CDR3 amino acids: CASSVGNSGPSTDTQYF. In DNA, the CDR3 is TGTGCCAGCAGCGTAGGAAATAGCGGGCCTAGCACAGATACGCAGTATTTT.

The J gene is TRBJ1-1, the V gene TRBV9; D call uncertain. V lost 3 bases, J lost 10 bases, and 10 bases lay in between. The CDR3 has 11 residues. CDR1 and CDR2 (germline): SGDLS, YYNGEE. CDR3 residues: CASSGTTGAFF. The CDR3, as DNA: TGTGCCAGCAGCGGAACCACGGGAGCTTTCTTT.

The chain links TRBV28 to TRBJ2-5, with a weak D call TRBD2 (6 bases). The J call may be wrong; the DNA end is better matched by TRBJ2-7. Germline CDR1 MDHEN, CDR2 SYDVKM. The CDR3 is 14 residues long. The CDR3 sequence: CASSPQRAYYEQYF. CDR3 coding DNA: TGTGCCAGCAGTCCACAGCGGGCCTACTACGAGCAGTACTTC.

This clone has only one observation. The chain uses TRBV5-1 and TRBJ2-7; 13 bases align to TRBD2. The CDR3 runs 16 residues. Trimming took 2 bases from V and 5 from J; bases not matched to a gene: 7. Germline V gene lookup returns CDR1 SGHRS and CDR2 YFSETQ. Here the CDR3 DNA reads TGCGCCAGCAGCTTAAGGACTAGCGGGAGTATTGACGAGCAGTACTTC. Amino acid sequence: CASSLRTSGSIDEQYF.

This clone was counted once. V and J are TRBV19 and TRBJ1-2, with TRBD1 identical over 9 bases. V was pared by 3 bases and J by 4 bases, with 3 bases of the junction left unmatched. The CDR3 is made up of 14 amino acids. Looked up from germline, CDR1 is LNHDA and CDR2 is SQIVND (reference sequence). The CDR3 region is CASSIGTGIYGYTF. CDR3 bases: TGTGCCAGTAGTATCGGGACAGGGATCTATGGCTACACCTTC. Full variable domain (outside the CDR3, taken from reference TRBV19 and TRBJ1-2): DGGITQSPKYLFRKEGQNVTLSCEQNLNHDAMYWYRQDPGQGLRLIYYSQIVNDFQKGDIAEGYSVSREKKESFPLTVTSAQKNPTAFYLCASSIGTGIYGYTFGSGTRLTVV.